These 2 T cell receptor beta chains were all obtained from the same sample, sequenced in a study of T-cell memory formation after mild COVID-19. TCRdb re-called the 5' RACE reads with MiXCR, one entry per CDR3 protein. Counted here are roughly 130,000 distinct CDR3 sequences, roughly 15% occurring once; the ten biggest clones make up about 14%. The specimen sequenced was PBMCs or a T cell subset sorted from them (not recorded which). Source of these receptors: an adult woman who had mild COVID-19 (a few samples of this study predate the infection). Cell type and time point are not known.

V gene TRBV10-3 combines with J gene TRBJ2-5; 7 positions agree with TRBD1. The germline V gene encodes CDR1 ENHRY and CDR2 SYGVKD. CDR3 size: 14 residues. J was trimmed by 5 bases and V by 7 bases; bases with no gene match: 10. CDR3 amino acids: CAINDRAGSETQYF. The CDR3, as DNA: TGTGCCATCAACGACAGGGCGGGTTCCGAGACCCAGTACTTC.

The rearrangement links TRBV9 to TRBJ2-1, with 10 bases matching TRBD2. V was pared by 0 bases and J by 9 bases, with 6 bases of the junction left unmatched. This CDR3 is 15 amino acids long. Germline CDR1 is SGDLS and CDR2 is YYNGEE. In DNA form, the CDR3 reads TGTGCCAGCAGCGTAGGCCTAGCGGGAGTGGTTGAGCAGTTCTTC. Translation gives CASSVGLAGVVEQFF.